Listed here are 5 T cell receptor beta chains from one sample, sequenced in a study of lymphopenia after photon versus proton radiotherapy. Here immunoSEQ multiplex PCR was the method, and the copy in TCRdb shows in-frame clones only, minus some. The sample carries roughly 40,000 clones, 70% to 90% recorded once. The sample here was peripheral blood, taken from a patient treated with proton-based radiotherapy. Receptor source: a woman aged 65 to 85 with pancreatic cancer. Some clones in this sample may be carry-over from other donors' samples.

The CDR3 spells CASSLEFASGNTIYF. The CDR3, as DNA: TGTGCCAGCAGCTTAGAATTCGCCTCTGGAAACACCATATATTTT. V gene TRBV7-2 combines with J gene TRBJ1-3; no firm D call. CDR1 SGHTA and CDR2 FQGNSA come from the germline V gene. The ends were cut back, 1 base at V and 0 bases at J, with 7 bases in the middle. The CDR3 totals 15 residues.

The chain links TRBV4-3 to TRBJ2-2, with TRBD2 matching over 8 bases. V dropped 0 bases and J dropped 5; count of bases not matched to a gene: 5. CDR1 and CDR2 (germline): LGHNA, YSLEER. The length of the CDR3 is 16 residues. In DNA, the CDR3 is TGCGCCAGCAGCCAAGAGGGCGGGAGGTCGACCGGGGAGCTGTTTTTT. Translated, it gives CASSQEGGRSTGELFF.

The rearrangement links TRBV5-1 to TRBJ2-7; 7 bases map to TRBD2. The junction had 6 bases not matched to a gene; V was cut back by 4 bases and J by 5 bases. The CDR3 runs 13 residues. The germline gives CDR1 SGHRS, CDR2 YFSETQ. The CDR3 protein is CASSPGGVDEQYF. The CDR3 bases are TGCGCCAGCAGCCCTGGGGGGGTGGACGAGCAGTACTTC.

In its sample, this clone was seen a few times. The chain joins TRBV18 to TRBJ2-7; no firm D call. Trimming pared 2 bases from V and 4 bases from J, leaving 18 bases between. Germline V gives CDR1 KGHSH, CDR2 LQKENI. The CDR3 has 16 amino acids. CDR3 DNA sequence: TGTGCCAGCTCACCAGTCCTCTCGGGTAGCCCGTACGAGCAGTACTTC. It yields the protein CASSPVLSGSPYEQYF. Full variable domain (outside the CDR3, taken from reference TRBV18 and TRBJ2-7): NAGVMQNPRHLVRRRGQEARLRCSPMKGHSHVYWYRQLPEEGLKFMVYLQKENIIDESGMPKERFSAEFPKEGPSILRIQQVVRGDSAAYFCASSPVLSGSPYEQYFGPGTRLTVT.

This clone was detected once. The V call is TRBV5-1, the J call TRBJ2-3; D perhaps matches TRBD1 (6 bases). The germline gives CDR1 SGHRS, CDR2 YFSETQ. Trimming pared 0 bases from V and 0 bases from J, leaving 11 bases between. This CDR3 spans 16 amino acids. DNA for the CDR3: TGCGCCAGCAGCTTGGGAGGACAGACTAGCACAGATACGCAGTATTTT. It codes for CASSLGGQTSTDTQYF.